This T cell receptor (beta chain) appears in the sequencing data of a study of cytomegalovirus exposure and HLA in healthy donors. Study-wide background: From HLA-typed donors, an early data release held tens of millions of unique TCRs. Overall study findings and caveats: In an earlier analysis, most TCR beta V segments were productive about 90% or about 30% of the time.

This clone appeared a few times. No antigen is known for it. CDR1 and CDR2 (germline): MGHRA, YSYEKL. With V trimmed by 2 bases and J by 6 bases, 11 bases remained unmatched. The CDR3 is 16 amino acids. The PCR contained 60 Vbeta and 13 Jbeta primers. Repertoires were generated with immunoSEQ multiplex PCR, while TCRdb's copy carries only in-frame clones and drops some. The profile shows about 55,000 clones, around 78% of them singletons. Source material: PBMCs. The genes are TRBV4-1 and TRBJ2-3, with 7 nucleotides matching TRBD2. This clonotype originated in a female donor in good health and CMV-seronegative. CDR3 sequence (DNA): TGCGCCAGCAGCCAACAGGCGGGGAGGGCTAGGGATACGCAGTATTTT. It translates to CASSQQAGRARDTQYF.